These 26 T cell receptor beta chains were all obtained from the same sample, sequenced in a study of cytomegalovirus exposure and HLA in healthy donors. PCR involved 60 Vbeta and 13 Jbeta primers. Sequenced by immunoSEQ multiplex PCR; TCRdb stores in-frame clones only, minus some. Of about 170,000 clones detected, approximately 81% appear once; the ten largest clones hold 2.5% to 3%. The sample consisted of PBMCs. The receptors shown here come from a young man in good health and CMV-seropositive.

V and J are TRBV9 and TRBJ2-1; 11 bases map to TRBD2. J was trimmed by 4 bases and V by 0 bases; bases with no gene match: 3. From germline, CDR1 is SGDLS and CDR2 YYNGEE. The CDR3 runs to 16 residues. The CDR3: CASSVGLAGRYNEQFF. DNA for the CDR3: TGTGCCAGCAGCGTAGGACTAGCGGGACGTTACAATGAGCAGTTCTTC.

V gene TRBV6-5 combines with J gene TRBJ2-7; perhaps TRBD2 as D (6 bases). The V end was cut by 6 bases, the J end by 1 base, with 10 bases between. CDR1 is MNHEY and CDR2 is SVGAGI in the germline V gene. This CDR3 has 13 amino acids. Here the CDR3 reads CASREGPSYEQYF. CDR3 DNA sequence: TGTGCCAGCAGGGAGGGGCCATCCTACGAGCAGTACTTC.

The chain uses TRBV4-2 and TRBJ1-4; TRBD1 matches at 12 bases. Trimming took 4 bases from V and 8 from J; bases not matched to a gene: 8. The CDR3 contains 16 residues. Germline values: CDR1 LGHNA, CDR2 YNFKEQ. CDR3 protein: CASSPNDGTGGEKLFF. CDR3 sequence (DNA): TGTGCCAGCAGCCCGAATGACGGGACAGGGGGCGAAAAACTGTTTTTT.

The gene calls are TRBV7-6 and TRBJ2-1; TRBD2 is a possible D gene (6 bases). In germline, CDR1 is SGHVS, CDR2 FNYEAQ. The CDR3 totals 15 residues. Trimming left V 1 base short and J 7 bases short, with 14 bases between. The CDR3 protein is CASSLDGGTQNEQFF. The CDR3 nucleotides read TGTGCCAGCAGCTTAGATGGTGGGACTCAGAATGAGCAGTTCTTC.

CDR3 DNA: TGCGCCAGCAGCCAAGAGTGGACAGGTATCTTTAACTATGGCTACACCTTC. It translates to CASSQEWTGIFNYGYTF. The rearrangement joins TRBV4-1 to TRBJ1-2; the match to TRBD1 covers 7 bases. The CDR3 extends over 17 amino acids. The V segment lost 0 bases and the J segment 1 base; nucleotides outside the gene matches: 8. Germline V gives CDR1 MGHRA, CDR2 YSYEKL.

The chain joins TRBV5-5 to TRBJ1-4; no clear D. The CDR3 sequence is 15 residues long. Trimming took off 1 base at V and 3 bases at J, with 10 bases between the two ends. Germline assignment: CDR1 SGHKS and CDR2 YYEKEE (reference sequence). CDR3 nucleotides: TGTGCCAGCAGCTTGATTTGGAGGCCTAATGAAAAACTGTTTTTT. Its protein product is CASSLIWRPNEKLFF.

This clone was detected only once. The chain carries TRBV27 and TRBJ2-7; D may be TRBD1 (5 bases). V lost 4 bases, J lost 2 bases, and 15 bases lay in between. The CDR3 totals 15 residues. Germline lookup yields CDR1 MNHEY and CDR2 SMNVEV (reference sequence). The CDR3 protein is CASSSRPGRAYEQYV. The CDR3 coding sequence is TGTGCCAGCAGTTCACGACCGGGCAGGGCCTACGAGCAGTACGTC.

The CDR3, as DNA: TGCAGCGTTGACGGAAGGAGGGGACGGAATGAGCAGTTCTTC. Amino acids: CSVDGRRGRNEQFF. This chain connects TRBV29-1 to TRBJ2-1, with a weak D call TRBD2 (6 bases). The V end was cut by 3 bases, the J end by 7 bases, with 16 bases between. The germline CDR1 and CDR2 sequences are SQVTM and ANQGSEA. The CDR3 contains 14 residues.

The rearrangement uses TRBV7-9 and TRBJ2-7; 7 positions match TRBD1. Germline lookup yields CDR1 SEHNR and CDR2 FQNEAQ (reference sequence). This CDR3 is 15 amino acids long. This CDR3 reads CSSSLMGTEHEEQYV. DNA for the CDR3: TGTTCCAGCAGCCTCATGGGGACAGAACACGAGGAGCAGTACGTC.

The V call is TRBV7-2, the J call TRBJ2-5; 7 bases match TRBD1. Germline V gene data show CDR1 as SGHTA and CDR2 as FQGNSA. The CDR3 totals 13 residues. The V and J ends lost 6 bases and 3 bases, in that order; junction bases with no gene match: 4. The CDR3 DNA follows: TGTGCCAGCAGGTGGACAGGTGAAGAGACCCAGTACTTC. It yields the protein CASRWTGEETQYF.

The rearrangement joins TRBV19 to TRBJ2-7, with D possibly being TRBD2 (6 bases). The V gene's germline CDR1 is LNHDA and CDR2 SQIVND (reference sequence). The CDR3 totals 14 residues. The V end was cut by 3 bases, the J end by 5 bases, with 14 bases between. The CDR3 loop reads CASSIRGRNDEQYF. Written as DNA, the CDR3 is TGTGCCAGTAGTATCCGGGGGAGAAATGACGAGCAGTACTTC.

This clone has only a few counts. The gene calls are TRBV4-2 and TRBJ2-7; possible D gene TRBD1, 5 bases. The CDR3 contains 15 residues. Germline V lookup: CDR1 LGHNA, CDR2 YNFKEQ. V lost 4 bases, J lost 0 bases, and 13 bases lay in between. The CDR3 spells CASSPSDSHSYEQYF. CDR3 nucleotide sequence: TGTGCCAGCAGCCCGTCAGACAGCCACTCCTACGAGCAGTACTTC.

A single count supports this clone. The chain joins TRBV6-5 to TRBJ1-2; TRBD1 matches 7 bases. V gave up 7 bases and J gave up 1 base; unmatched junction bases: 9. This CDR3 is built from 15 residues. Germline loops: CDR1 MNHEY, CDR2 SVGAGI. The CDR3 loop reads CASTLGTAGNYGYTF. The CDR3 nucleotides are TGTGCCAGCACCCTAGGGACAGCCGGTAACTATGGCTACACCTTC.

The CDR3 coding sequence is TGTGCCAGCAGCTTACTGGGGGCATCGACTGGAAACACCATATATTTT. As protein: CASSLLGASTGNTIYF. This sequence joins TRBV7-3 and TRBJ1-3; D might be TRBD1 (6 bases). The V end lost 2 bases, the J end lost 2 bases, and 13 bases lay between the germline ends. The CDR3 runs 16 residues. Germline V gene data show CDR1 as SGHTA and CDR2 as FQGTGA.

This chain joins TRBV19 and TRBJ2-7, with 7 nucleotides matching TRBD1. Germline CDR1 reads LNHDA; CDR2 reads SQIVND (reference sequence). The trim removed 4 bases at V and 2 bases at J, leaving 5 bases unmatched. This CDR3 region has 14 residues. In DNA form, the CDR3 reads TGTGCCAGTAGTAAACAGGGGTCCACCTACGAGCAGTACTTC. It encodes CASSKQGSTYEQYF.

This sequence joins TRBV11-1 and TRBJ1-1; 8 nucleotides match TRBD1. This CDR3 is 15 amino acids long. J gave up 1 base and V 5 bases, and 6 bases lay outside the gene matches. CDR1 is SGHAT and CDR2 is FQDESV in the germline V gene (reference sequence). CDR3 coding DNA: TGTGCCAGCAGCCAGACAGGGGCGCCGAACACTGAAGCTTTCTTT. It codes for CASSQTGAPNTEAFF.

On this clone: The junction departs from germline at one end; a sequencing error may be responsible. This chain uses TRBV9 with TRBJ1-5; D is possibly TRBD1 (5 bases). The germline CDR1 and CDR2 sequences are SGDLS and YYNGEE. The CDR3 contains 14 residues. In nucleotides, the CDR3 is TGTGTCAGCAGCGTAGGGGAGGGCAATCAGCCCCAGCATTTT. Translating gives CVSSVGEGNQPQHF.

The rearrangement uses TRBV27 and TRBJ1-4; D not certain. Germline V gives CDR1 MNHEY, CDR2 SMNVEV (reference sequence). The CDR3 loop spans 12 amino acids. V was clipped by 6 bases and J by 4 bases, with 6 bases between them. The CDR3 region has the DNA TGTGCCAGCAGCGGAGTTAATGAAAAACTGTTTTTT. This translates into CASSGVNEKLFF.

The chain carries TRBV19 and TRBJ1-5, with D perhaps TRBD1 (6 bases). From germline, CDR1 is LNHDA and CDR2 SQIVND (reference sequence). V shed 2 bases and J shed 9 bases, with 11 bases lying between them. This CDR3 is built from 13 residues. In DNA, the CDR3 is TGTGCCAGTAGTATAAGACAGGTTACGCCCCAGCATTTT. Its translation: CASSIRQVTPQHF. Combining the CDR3 with reference TRBV19 and TRBJ1-5 gives the whole variable domain DGGITQSPKYLFRKEGQNVTLSCEQNLNHDAMYWYRQDPGQGLRLIYYSQIVNDFQKGDIAEGYSVSREKKESFPLTVTSAQKNPTAFYLCASSIRQVTPQHFGDGTRLSIL.

V and J are TRBV27 and TRBJ1-5; tentative D call: TRBD1 (5 bases). Trimming took off 5 bases at V and 7 bases at J, with 12 bases between the two ends. The CDR3 is 13 amino acids. The germline V gene encodes CDR1 MNHEY and CDR2 SMNVEV (reference sequence). The CDR3 is CASSPQGPQPQHF. The CDR3 bases are TGTGCCAGCAGTCCCCAGGGTCCCCAGCCCCAGCATTTT.

This clone was observed a few times. For the CDR3, the DNA is TGCGCCAGCAGCTCGGCGACAGGGGACGAGCAGTACTTC. Its translation is CASSSATGDEQYF. This chain links TRBV5-1 with TRBJ2-7, with TRBD1 matching over 8 bases. CDR1 is SGHRS, CDR2 YFSETQ, per germline. CDR3 length: 13 residues. The V segment lost 3 bases and the J segment 5 bases; nucleotides outside the gene matches: 4.

V is TRBV19 and J is TRBJ1-1; maybe TRBD1 (6 bases). Trimming removed 6 bases at V and 2 bases at J, with 10 bases between. CDR1 is LNHDA and CDR2 is SQIVND in the germline V gene (reference sequence). CDR3 size: 13 residues. CDR3 residues: CASSRTVNTEAFF. The CDR3 DNA is TGTGCCAGTAGCCGGACAGTCAACACTGAAGCTTTCTTT.

V gene TRBV14 combines with J gene TRBJ2-7; 9 bases are a match to TRBD2. In germline, CDR1 is SGHDN, CDR2 FVKESK. This CDR3 is 15 amino acids long. V shed 4 bases, J shed 3 bases, and the junction held 7 bases outside the gene matches. CDR3 sequence: CASSRSGSSYYEQYV. As DNA, the CDR3 is TGTGCCAGCAGCCGTAGCGGGAGCAGTTACTACGAGCAGTACGTC.

J is TRBJ2-5 and V is TRBV10-3; a possible D gene is TRBD1 (5 bases). Trimming stripped 0 bases from V and 3 bases from J, with 11 bases between. The germline gives CDR1 ENHRY, CDR2 SYGVKD. The length of the CDR3 is 15 residues. The CDR3 is CAISESIREEETQYF. The DNA of the CDR3 is TGTGCCATCAGTGAGTCGATCAGGGAAGAAGAGACCCAGTACTTC.

The rearrangement links TRBV30 to TRBJ2-1; TRBD2 is a possible D gene (5 bases). The V and J ends lost 3 bases and 6 bases respectively, with 18 bases between them. The CDR3 has 15 residues. Looked up from germline, CDR1 is GTSNPN and CDR2 is SVGIG (reference sequence). The CDR3 loop is CAWSGGAAAGNEQFF. In nucleotides, the CDR3 is TGTGCCTGGAGCGGTGGAGCGGCCGCCGGCAATGAGCAGTTCTTC.

V gene TRBV4-1 combines with J gene TRBJ2-1, with 9 bases lining up with TRBD2. The ends lost 2 bases at V and 6 bases at J; junction bases unmatched: 11. Germline lookup yields CDR1 MGHRA and CDR2 YSYEKL. This CDR3 is 17 amino acids long. For the CDR3, the DNA is TGCGCCAGCAGCCAAAGGGGCCTTAGCGGGAGCTTCAATGAGCAGTTCTTC. It specifies CASSQRGLSGSFNEQFF.